This T cell receptor (beta chain) was observed in a study of Graves' ophthalmopathy and Graves' hyperthyroidism. Study conclusions and caveats: Both an approximately 71% sensitivity and a 72.22% specificity characterized the model's predictions of ophthalmopathy progression. Most thyroid-expanded clonotypes exceeding 0.001 frequency were also found in blood.

This clonotype came up many times. Its antigen is undetermined. Additional autoimmune diseases, uncontrolled infections, pregnancy or lactation disqualified patients. The diagnosis combined clinical symptoms, thyroxine, TRAb, thyroid ultrasound and orbital computed tomography scans. RNA transcripts were the source from which TCR beta CDR3 regions were amplified. In the first round, RT-PCR was carried out with HTBI primers, and a multiplex PCR formed the second round. TCRdb re-analysed the multiplex PCR reads in MiXCR, keeping a single row per CDR3 protein. The sample lists hundreds of thousands of distinct CDR3 sequences, around a fifth occurring once. Trimming removed 0 bases from V and 3 bases from J; junction bases left unmatched: 11. The CDR3 length is 18 residues. Germline loops: CDR1 MGHRA, CDR2 YSYEKL.

The sequenced sample consisted of peripheral blood. The chain combines TRBV4-1 with TRBJ2-4; 7 nucleotides match TRBD2. This TCR was sampled from a woman between 18 and 30 years old with stable Graves' hyperthyroidism. Written as DNA, the CDR3 is TGCGCCAGCAGCCAAGATTGGAGTCTAGCGGTAGGCAAAAACATTCAGTACTTC. It encodes CASSQDWSLAVGKNIQYF.